The next 32 T cell receptor beta chains were all read from a single sample in a study of cytomegalovirus exposure and HLA in healthy donors. PCR involved 60 Vbeta and 13 Jbeta primers. Repertoires were generated with immunoSEQ multiplex PCR, while TCRdb's copy carries only in-frame clones and drops some. The repertoire consists of almost 95,000 clones, with 69% occurring once and the leading ten covering approximately 2.7%. Sequencing was performed on PBMCs. The receptors come from a man aged 45-60 years in good health and CMV-seronegative.

The chain is built from TRBV7-8 and TRBJ2-7; the match to TRBD1 covers 7 bases. Germline lookup yields CDR1 SGHVS and CDR2 FQNEAQ. The CDR3 has 15 amino acids. V shed 3 bases and J 4 bases; nucleotides not matched to a gene: 9. The CDR3 DNA reads TGTGCCAGCAGCTTTTCGACAGGGAAAGCTTACGAGCAGTACGTC. Its translation: CASSFSTGKAYEQYV.

As regards this clone: The conserved phenylalanine or tryptophan is not found at the CDR3 terminus, so this likely reflects a read error. The V gene is TRBV30, the J gene TRBJ1-5; D unclear. Trimming stripped 1 base from V and 1 base from J, with 5 bases between. The CDR3 sequence is 13 residues long. The germline gives CDR1 GTSNPN, CDR2 SVGIG (reference sequence). The CDR3 reads CAWSGQSNQPQHV. The CDR3 region has the DNA TGTGCCTGGAGTGGACAAAGCAATCAGCCCCAGCATGTT.

This clone was detected a few times. The rearrangement links TRBV5-6 to TRBJ1-3; a weak D match, TRBD1 (6 bases). Germline values: CDR1 SGHDT, CDR2 YYEEEE. This CDR3 contains 16 residues. V was shortened by 3 bases and J by 0 bases, with 13 bases between the two germline ends. In DNA form, the CDR3 reads TGTGCCAGCAGCTCGCTATGGACAGACTCTGGAAACACCATATATTTT. As protein: CASSSLWTDSGNTIYF.

The rearrangement joins TRBV2 to TRBJ2-5; tentative D call: TRBD2 (6 bases). The V end was cut by 9 bases, the J end by 3 bases, with 11 bases between. The CDR3 is made up of 12 amino acids. Germline lookup yields CDR1 SNHLY and CDR2 FYNNEI. The CDR3, as DNA: TGTGCCAGGGGGGGACTGGAAGAGACCCAGTACTTC. This translates into CARGGLEETQYF. The full variable domain, with the rest looked up from reference TRBV2 and TRBJ2-5, is EPEVTQTPSHQVTQMGQEVILRCVPISNHLYFYWYRQILGQKVEFLVSFYNNEISEKSEIFDDQFSVERPDGSNFTLKIRSTKLEDSAMYFCARGGLEETQYFGPGTRLLVL.

This sequence joins TRBV27 and TRBJ2-1; D gene ambiguous. Trimming took off 5 bases at V and 5 bases at J, with 10 bases between the two ends. This CDR3 is 13 amino acids long. From germline, CDR1 is MNHEY and CDR2 SMNVEV (reference sequence). CDR3 in amino acids: CASSPRLDNEQFF. The DNA for the CDR3 is TGTGCCAGCAGTCCGCGACTTGACAATGAGCAGTTCTTC.

V gene TRBV4-1 combines with J gene TRBJ1-5; 7 bases match TRBD1. Germline CDR1 MGHRA, CDR2 YSYEKL. The CDR3 has 15 amino acids. Trimming removed 0 bases from V and 5 bases from J; junction bases left unmatched: 4. In DNA form, the CDR3 reads TGCGCCAGCAGCCAAGACGGGACAGTCGATCAGCCCCAGCATTTT. Protein sequence: CASSQDGTVDQPQHF.

This chain connects TRBV29-1 to TRBJ1-2; D unclear. CDR1 SQVTM and CDR2 ANQGSEA come from the germline V gene. Trimming cost V 6 bases and J 6 bases, with 14 bases left between them. This CDR3 has 12 amino acids. The CDR3 DNA sequence: TGCAGCGTCCAACGAGGGAGTAATGGCTACACCTTC. This codes for CSVQRGSNGYTF.

The chain has TRBV29-1 and TRBJ2-5; D is possibly TRBD2 (6 bases). This CDR3 contains 13 residues. Trimming left V 1 base short and J 5 bases short, with 11 bases between. Germline loops: CDR1 SQVTM, CDR2 ANQGSEA. The CDR3 loop is CSVEGRGYETQYF. In DNA form, the CDR3 reads TGCAGCGTTGAAGGACGGGGGTATGAGACCCAGTACTTC.

A few counts support this clone. This chain joins TRBV6-5 and TRBJ1-6, with D unclear. Germline-derived CDR1 and CDR2 are MNHEY and SVGAGI. V was cut by 0 bases and J by 0 bases, with 6 bases left in between. The CDR3 is 16 residues long. This chain's CDR3 is CASSYSLYSYNSPLHF. CDR3 DNA: TGTGCCAGCAGTTACTCACTATACTCCTATAATTCACCCCTCCACTTT.

The CDR3 spells CASREDLDSHYEQYF. In DNA form, the CDR3 reads TGTGCCAGCAGGGAGGACTTGGACAGCCACTACGAGCAGTACTTC. V usage is TRBV2 and J usage is TRBJ2-7, with D possibly TRBD1 on 6 matching bases. The germline gives CDR1 SNHLY, CDR2 FYNNEI. Trimming shortened V by 6 bases and J by 3 bases, and 18 bases separated the two germline ends. The CDR3 is made up of 15 amino acids.

The rearrangement uses TRBV5-1 and TRBJ2-5, with 7 bases identical to TRBD2. CDR3 length equals 14 residues. Losses at the gene ends were 4 bases for V and 4 bases for J; bases not matched to a gene: 7. Germline V gene sequence: CDR1 SGHRS, CDR2 YFSETQ. This CDR3 is CASSQMGGGETQYF. The CDR3 DNA sequence: TGCGCCAGCAGCCAAATGGGGGGGGGAGAGACCCAGTACTTC.

The chain carries TRBV27 and TRBJ1-1; D is unresolved. Trimming removed 4 bases from V and 6 bases from J, with 9 bases in between. Germline CDR1 MNHEY, CDR2 SMNVEV (reference sequence). CDR3 length: 12 residues. The CDR3 nucleotides are TGTGCCAGCAGTTCGGAGCGGTCTGAAGCTTTCTTT. The encoded protein is CASSSERSEAFF.

There are a few counts of this clone. This chain uses TRBV6-1 with TRBJ2-7; TRBD1 agrees at 7 bases. The germline gives CDR1 MNHNS, CDR2 SASEGT. The V segment lost 2 bases and the J segment 0 bases; nucleotides outside the gene matches: 1. The length of the CDR3 is 14 residues. CDR3 nucleotides: TGTGCCAGCAGTGAAACAGGGGCCTCCTACGAGCAGTACTTC. Protein sequence: CASSETGASYEQYF.

CDR3 loop: CASSEGRLAGVEQFF. The CDR3 DNA reads TGTGCCAGCAGCGAGGGTAGACTAGCGGGAGTTGAGCAGTTCTTC. The chain is built from TRBV9 and TRBJ2-1; 12 bases match TRBD2. V dropped 3 bases and J dropped 9; count of bases not matched to a gene: 7. Germline V lookup: CDR1 SGDLS, CDR2 YYNGEE. This CDR3 has 15 residues.

The rearrangement uses TRBV5-6 and TRBJ1-5; 7 bases align to TRBD1. CDR1 and CDR2 from the germline V gene are SGHDT and YYEEEE. The CDR3 loop spans 13 amino acids. Trimming took 3 bases from V and 5 from J; bases not matched to a gene: 2. CDR3 loop: CASSSDRDQPQHF. CDR3 bases: TGTGCCAGCAGCTCCGACAGGGATCAGCCCCAGCATTTT.

This clone turned up a few times. Other DNA sequences in this sample translate to the same CDR3. CDR3 loop: CAWARQGGQPQHF. As DNA, the CDR3 is TGTGCCTGGGCAAGACAGGGGGGTCAGCCCCAGCATTTT. The V call is TRBV30, the J call TRBJ1-5; 9 positions agree with TRBD1. This CDR3 has 13 residues. Germline CDR1 GTSNPN, CDR2 SVGIG (reference sequence). V lost 5 bases to trimming and J lost 6 bases; unmatched junction nucleotides: 5.

This clone was recorded a few times. The chain recombines TRBV18 with TRBJ2-3; tentative D call: TRBD2 (5 bases). The V end was cut by 6 bases, the J end by 2 bases, with 15 bases between. The CDR3 sequence is 15 residues long. Germline-derived CDR1 and CDR2 are KGHSH and LQKENI. The CDR3 reads CASSTTHGNTDTQYF. As DNA, the CDR3 is TGTGCCAGCTCGACAACTCACGGGAACACAGATACGCAGTATTTT.

V usage is TRBV10-3 and J usage is TRBJ1-2, with a weak D call TRBD1 (5 bases). There are 13 residues in the CDR3. Trimming stripped 6 bases from V and 8 bases from J, with 16 bases between. Germline loops: CDR1 ENHRY, CDR2 SYGVKD. This chain's CDR3 is CAIREQGSGGYTF. The CDR3 bases are TGTGCCATCAGGGAGCAGGGTTCCGGCGGCTACACCTTC.

V usage is TRBV2 and J usage is TRBJ1-4; 11 nucleotides match TRBD1. In germline, CDR1 is SNHLY, CDR2 FYNNEI. After removal of 6 bases from V and 10 bases from J, the junction contained 7 bases not matched to a gene. The CDR3 covers 14 residues. The CDR3 reads CASRVHGTGGKLFF. The DNA of the CDR3 is TGTGCCAGCAGGGTCCACGGGACAGGGGGAAAACTGTTTTTT.

The chain uses TRBV7-2 and TRBJ2-3; D unresolved. The CDR3 sequence is 15 residues long. V lost 0 bases and J 4 bases, leaving 11 bases between the germline ends. Germline V gene lookup returns CDR1 SGHTA and CDR2 FQGNSA. This chain's CDR3 is CASSLAVYLSDTQYF. In nucleotides, the CDR3 is TGTGCCAGCAGCTTAGCCGTGTATCTTTCAGATACGCAGTATTTT.

This clone has a single count. V is TRBV29-1 and J is TRBJ2-5; TRBD1 agrees at 9 bases. Germline CDR1 SQVTM, CDR2 ANQGSEA. The CDR3 runs to 14 residues. Losses at the gene ends were 3 bases for V and 4 bases for J; bases not matched to a gene: 6. Here the CDR3 DNA reads TGCAGCGTTGAGGCCGGGACAGGGCCAGAGACCCAGTACTTC. Its translation: CSVEAGTGPETQYF.

The chain recombines TRBV18 with TRBJ1-1, with 7 bases identical to TRBD1. Germline lookup yields CDR1 KGHSH and CDR2 LQKENI. CDR3 length: 14 amino acids. V trimming: 5 bases; J trimming: 7 bases; junction bases outside the gene matches: 10. CDR3 amino acids: CASSYLTGLNEAFF. For the CDR3, the DNA is TGTGCCAGCTCATACCTGACAGGGCTCAATGAAGCTTTCTTT.

The V and J genes are TRBV2 and TRBJ1-1; D is possibly TRBD1 (5 bases). Germline lookup yields CDR1 SNHLY and CDR2 FYNNEI. Trimming pared 6 bases from V and 12 bases from J, leaving 11 bases between. The CDR3 loop spans 10 amino acids. CDR3 loop: CASRGLGPFF. CDR3 sequence (DNA): TGTGCCAGCAGGGGTTTGGGGCCTTTCTTT.

This clone was detected a few times. The chain joins TRBV9 to TRBJ1-1, with D possibly matching TRBD1 (6 bases). This CDR3 contains 14 residues. The germline gives CDR1 SGDLS, CDR2 YYNGEE. With 3 bases removed from V and 3 bases from J, the gap between germline ends came to 12 bases. CDR3 sequence: CASSGGGGYTEAFF. CDR3 in DNA: TGTGCCAGCAGCGGGGGGGGCGGTTACACTGAAGCTTTCTTT. Full variable domain (remainder filled in from reference TRBV9 and TRBJ1-1): DSGVTQTPKHLITATGQRVTLRCSPRSGDLSVYWYQQSLDQGLQFLIQYYNGEERAKGNILERFSAQQFPDLHSELNLSSLELGDSALYFCASSGGGGYTEAFFGQGTRLTVV.

The genes are TRBV30 and TRBJ1-1, with TRBD1 matching over 8 bases. V gave up 0 bases and J gave up 8 bases; unmatched junction bases: 5. The germline V gene encodes CDR1 GTSNPN and CDR2 SVGIG (reference sequence). The CDR3 is made up of 13 amino acids. The CDR3 DNA reads TGTGCCTGGAGTGTACTGAGGACAGGGGAAGCTTTCTTT. It yields the protein CAWSVLRTGEAFF. Variable domain in full (rest from reference TRBV30 and TRBJ1-1): SQTIHQWPATLVQPVGSPLSLECTVEGTSNPNLYWYRQAAGRGLQLLFYSVGIGQISSEVPQNLSASRPQDRQFILSSKKLLLSDSGFYLCAWSVLRTGEAFFGQGTRLTVV.

Here the CDR3 DNA reads TGTGCCAGCAGCCCGACTAGCGGGGGACTCTACAATGAGCAGTTCTTC. Translating it yields CASSPTSGGLYNEQFF. The chain is built from TRBV7-9 and TRBJ2-1, with 12 bases fitting TRBD2. The V and J ends lost 5 bases and 3 bases, in that order; junction bases with no gene match: 5. Looked up from germline, CDR1 is SEHNR and CDR2 is FQNEAQ (reference sequence). The CDR3 is made up of 16 amino acids.

V gene TRBV6-5 combines with J gene TRBJ2-1; weak D call: TRBD1 (5 bases). The germline V and J ends were trimmed by 0 bases and 7 bases, with 16 bases remaining between them. The germline CDR1 and CDR2 sequences are MNHEY and SVGAGI. The length of the CDR3 is 16 residues. The CDR3 DNA follows: TGTGCCAGCAGTTACTCAGCAGGAGCCCCAGGGAATGAGCAGTTCTTC. This codes for CASSYSAGAPGNEQFF.

The V gene is TRBV6-1, the J gene TRBJ1-4, with D maybe TRBD1 (5 bases). The V end was cut by 2 bases, the J end by 0 bases, with 16 bases between. Germline V gene sequence: CDR1 MNHNS, CDR2 SASEGT. CDR3 size: 18 residues. CDR3 sequence (DNA): TGTGCCAGCAGTGAAATGGGCAGGGTTTTTGCAACTAATGAAAAACTGTTTTTT. It specifies CASSEMGRVFATNEKLFF.

This clone has ten or more counts. The same CDR3 arises from other DNA sequences in this sample as well. V gene TRBV6-1 combines with J gene TRBJ2-5; the D gene is possibly TRBD2 (6 bases). The ends were cut back, 1 base at V and 4 bases at J, with 7 bases in the middle. Per germline, CDR1 MNHNS and CDR2 SASEGT. CDR3 length: 13 residues. CDR3 nucleotide sequence: TGTGCCAGCAGTGAAGTGGGGGGAGAGACCCAGTACTTC. Protein sequence: CASSEVGGETQYF.

This clone has more than one count but fewer than ten. This rearrangement joins TRBV4-3 to TRBJ1-3; tentative D call: TRBD1 (5 bases). This CDR3 spans 16 amino acids. Germline CDR1 and CDR2: LGHNA and YSLEER. V shed 0 bases and J shed 0 bases, with 9 bases lying between them. CDR3 DNA: TGCGCCAGCAGCCAAGAGACAGTAAGCTCTGGAAACACCATATATTTT. This translates into CASSQETVSSGNTIYF.

Regarding this clone: This sample also contains other DNA sequences that code for the same CDR3. V usage is TRBV5-1 and J usage is TRBJ1-1; D is unclear. V shed 0 bases and J shed 4 bases, with 10 bases lying between them. CDR1 is SGHRS, CDR2 YFSETQ, per germline. The CDR3 is 14 residues long. CDR3 region: CASSLALGGTEAFF. CDR3 in DNA: TGCGCCAGCAGCTTGGCTCTCGGAGGCACTGAAGCTTTCTTT. The full variable domain, rest sourced from reference TRBV5-1 and TRBJ1-1, is KAGVTQTPRYLIKTRGQQVTLSCSPISGHRSVSWYQQTPGQGLQFLFEYFSETQRNKGNFPGRFSGRQFSNSRSEMNVSTLELGDSALYLCASSLALGGTEAFFGQGTRLTVV.

This rearrangement joins TRBV30 to TRBJ1-2; D uncertain. V was shortened by 6 bases and J by 2 bases, with 10 bases between the two germline ends. CDR1 and CDR2 from the germline V gene are GTSNPN and SVGIG (reference sequence). The CDR3 is made up of 12 amino acids. CDR3 bases: TGTGCCTGCGGCGGGAGAAACTATGGCTACACCTTC. Its translation is CACGGRNYGYTF.